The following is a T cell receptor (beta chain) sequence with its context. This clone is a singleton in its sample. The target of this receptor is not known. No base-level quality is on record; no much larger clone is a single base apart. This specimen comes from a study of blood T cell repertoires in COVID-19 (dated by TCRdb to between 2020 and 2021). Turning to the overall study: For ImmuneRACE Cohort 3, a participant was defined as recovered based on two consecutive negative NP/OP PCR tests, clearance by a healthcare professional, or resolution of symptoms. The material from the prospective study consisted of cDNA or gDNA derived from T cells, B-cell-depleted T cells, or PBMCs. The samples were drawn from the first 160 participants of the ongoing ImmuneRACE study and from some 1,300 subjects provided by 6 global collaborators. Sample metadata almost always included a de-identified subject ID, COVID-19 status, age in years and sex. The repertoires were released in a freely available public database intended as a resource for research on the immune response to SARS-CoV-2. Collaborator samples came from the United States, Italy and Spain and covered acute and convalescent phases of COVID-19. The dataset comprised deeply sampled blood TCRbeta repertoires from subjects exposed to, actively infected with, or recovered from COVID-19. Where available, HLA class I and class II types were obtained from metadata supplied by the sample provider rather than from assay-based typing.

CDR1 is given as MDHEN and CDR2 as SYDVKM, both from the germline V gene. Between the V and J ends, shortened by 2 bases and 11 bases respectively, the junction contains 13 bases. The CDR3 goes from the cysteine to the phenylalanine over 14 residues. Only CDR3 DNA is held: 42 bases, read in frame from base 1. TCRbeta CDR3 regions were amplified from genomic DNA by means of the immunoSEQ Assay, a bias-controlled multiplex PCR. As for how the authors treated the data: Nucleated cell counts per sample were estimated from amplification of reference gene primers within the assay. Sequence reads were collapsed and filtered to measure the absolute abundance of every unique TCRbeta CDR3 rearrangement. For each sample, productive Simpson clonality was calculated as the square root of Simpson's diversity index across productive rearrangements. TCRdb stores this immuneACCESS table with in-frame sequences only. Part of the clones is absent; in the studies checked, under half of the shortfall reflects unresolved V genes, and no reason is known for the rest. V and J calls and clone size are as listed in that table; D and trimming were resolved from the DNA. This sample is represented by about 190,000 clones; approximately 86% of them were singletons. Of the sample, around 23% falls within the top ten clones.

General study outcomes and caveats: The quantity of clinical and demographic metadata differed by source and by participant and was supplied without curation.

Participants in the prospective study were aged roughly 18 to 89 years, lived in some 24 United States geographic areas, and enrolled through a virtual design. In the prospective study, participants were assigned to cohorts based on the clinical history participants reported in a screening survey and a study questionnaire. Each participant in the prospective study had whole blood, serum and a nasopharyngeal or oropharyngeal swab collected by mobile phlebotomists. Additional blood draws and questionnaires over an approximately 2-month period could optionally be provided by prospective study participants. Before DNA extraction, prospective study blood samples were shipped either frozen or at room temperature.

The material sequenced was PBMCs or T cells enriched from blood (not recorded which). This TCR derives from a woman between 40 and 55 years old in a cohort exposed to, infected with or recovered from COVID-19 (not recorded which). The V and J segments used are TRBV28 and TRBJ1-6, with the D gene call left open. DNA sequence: TGTGCCAGCAGTTTACGCCAGGTCACGGCACCCCTCCACTTT. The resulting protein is CASSLRQVTAPLHF.